A selection of T cell receptor beta chains follows, all from one sample in a study of response to subunit inactivated influenza vaccine. Each CDR3 protein gets one entry after TCRdb re-called the RT-PCR reads with MiXCR. The sample has 860,000 or so distinct CDR3 sequences; 21% are singletons. The sample was PBMCs from blood, taken roughly 5 days after vaccination. The receptors derive from a man aged 50 or older who received an inactivated influenza vaccine. CDR3s include the opening cysteine and the closing phenylalanine or tryptophan. Fields, in order: clone size, V gene, J gene, D gene, CDR3 protein, CDR3 DNA. D genes are given only for firm matches. Clone size is given for some rows only: seen once, a few or many times, or a class if the clone is expanded.

size: NA
V: TRBV7-6
J: TRBJ2-7
D: NA
CDR3: CASSLQAGDSYEQYF
DNA: TGTGCCAGCAGCTTACAGGCAGGAGACTCCTACGAGCAGTACTTC

size: NA
V: TRBV9
J: TRBJ2-5
D: TRBD2
CDR3: CASSEVLAGGQETQYF
DNA: TGTGCCAGCAGCGAGGTTCTAGCGGGAGGGCAAGAGACCCAGTACTTC

size: NA
V: TRBV29-1
J: TRBJ1-1
D: TRBD1
CDR3: CSTGWGRGTEAFF
DNA: TGCAGCACCGGGTGGGGCAGGGGGACTGAAGCTTTCTTT

size: NA
V: TRBV19
J: TRBJ1-6
D: NA
CDR3: CASSTPGLRDSPLHF
DNA: TGTGCCAGTAGTACGCCGGGGCTGAGGGATTCACCCCTCCACTTT

size: NA
V: TRBV7-2
J: TRBJ2-1
D: TRBD2
CDR3: CASSLGGLGWGNEQFF
DNA: TGTGCCAGCAGCTTAGGAGGACTAGGTTGGGGGAATGAGCAGTTCTTC

size: few
V: TRBV6-1
J: TRBJ1-2
D: TRBD1
CDR3: CASSEGQGRNGYTF
DNA: TGTGCCAGCAGTGAAGGACAGGGGCGGAATGGCTACACCTTC

size: NA
V: TRBV10-2
J: TRBJ2-2
D: TRBD1
CDR3: CASNRQGAGELFF
DNA: TGCGCCAGCAACCGACAGGGGGCCGGGGAGCTGTTTTTT

size: NA
V: TRBV29-1
J: TRBJ1-2
D: TRBD1
CDR3: CSVGDRRMYGYTF
DNA: TGCAGCGTTGGGGACAGGAGGATGTATGGCTACACCTTC

size: NA
V: TRBV20-1
J: TRBJ2-3
D: NA
CDR3: CSASWDWPLPDTQYF
DNA: TGCAGTGCTAGTTGGGACTGGCCCCTCCCAGATACGCAGTATTTT

size: NA
V: TRBV7-2
J: TRBJ2-5
D: NA
CDR3: CASSEGQSAIAGTQYF
DNA: TGTGCCAGCAGCGAAGGCCAATCGGCTATCGCTGGGACCCAGTACTTC

size: few
V: TRBV7-3
J: TRBJ2-7
D: NA
CDR3: CASSLSSTNEQYF
DNA: TGTGCCAGCAGCTTAAGCTCCACCAACGAGCAGTACTTC

size: NA
V: TRBV5-5
J: TRBJ2-7
D: NA
CDR3: CASSRGTDPAYEQYF
DNA: TGTGCCAGCAGCCGGGGGACAGACCCAGCCTACGAGCAGTACTTC

size: NA
V: TRBV10-3
J: TRBJ2-5
D: TRBD1
CDR3: CAISQTTGGAEETQYF
DNA: TGTGCCATCAGTCAGACGACAGGGGGCGCGGAGGAGACCCAGTACTTC

size: few
V: TRBV20-1
J: TRBJ1-6
D: NA
CDR3: CSARDRFWENSPLHF
DNA: TGCAGTGCTAGAGATCGGTTTTGGGAGAATTCACCCCTCCACTTT

size: NA
V: TRBV5-1
J: TRBJ1-1
D: TRBD1
CDR3: CASSNRSRGQGTEAFF
DNA: TGCGCCAGCAGCAACCGTTCAAGGGGGCAAGGCACTGAAGCTTTCTTT

size: few
V: TRBV27
J: TRBJ2-7
D: NA
CDR3: CASSLSNDRNYEQYF
DNA: TGTGCCAGCAGTTTAAGTAACGACAGAAACTACGAGCAGTACTTC

size: few
V: TRBV12-3/TRBV12-4
J: TRBJ2-3
D: NA
CDR3: CASSLVWPAPDTQYF
DNA: TGTGCCAGCAGTTTAGTTTGGCCCGCACCAGATACGCAGTATTTT

size: once
V: TRBV7-2
J: TRBJ2-6
D: TRBD1
CDR3: CASSLGVTGRFGVLTF
DNA: TGTGCCAGCAGCTTAGGAGTGACAGGGCGATTCGGCGTCCTGACTTTC

size: NA
V: TRBV7-6
J: TRBJ2-1
D: TRBD2
CDR3: CASSPLTSGVRLYNEQFF
DNA: TGTGCCAGCAGCCCCCTGACTAGCGGGGTAAGACTATACAATGAGCAGTTCTTC

size: NA
V: TRBV15
J: TRBJ2-1
D: NA
CDR3: CATSRGPRGVDEQFF
DNA: TGTGCCACCAGCAGAGGACCGAGAGGAGTCGATGAGCAGTTCTTC

size: NA
V: TRBV11-2
J: TRBJ2-1
D: NA
CDR3: CASSLGDRANEQFF
DNA: TGTGCCAGCAGCTTGGGGGATAGGGCCAATGAGCAGTTCTTC

size: NA
V: TRBV7-2
J: TRBJ2-1
D: TRBD2
CDR3: CASSLRGSWDEQFF
DNA: TGTGCCAGCAGCTTACGCGGGAGTTGGGATGAGCAGTTCTTC

size: many
V: TRBV12-3/TRBV12-4
J: TRBJ1-1
D: NA
CDR3: CASSLVRAEAFF
DNA: TGTGCCAGCAGTTTAGTGCGGGCTGAAGCTTTCTTT

size: NA
V: TRBV12-3/TRBV12-4
J: TRBJ2-4
D: TRBD2
CDR3: CASSGTSGRNIQYF
DNA: TGTGCCAGCAGCGGGACTAGCGGGAGAAACATTCAGTACTTC

size: few
V: TRBV7-2
J: TRBJ1-2
D: NA
CDR3: CASSFYRDGYTF
DNA: TGTGCCAGCAGCTTTTACAGGGACGGCTACACCTTC

size: many
V: TRBV12-3/TRBV12-4
J: TRBJ2-5
D: TRBD1
CDR3: CASRGTGRETQYF
DNA: TGTGCCAGCAGGGGGACAGGGAGAGAGACCCAGTACTTC

size: NA
V: TRBV5-1
J: TRBJ2-3
D: TRBD1
CDR3: CASYKDRSTDTQYF
DNA: TGCGCCAGCTATAAGGACAGGAGCACAGATACGCAGTATTTT

size: NA
V: TRBV5-1
J: TRBJ2-2
D: TRBD2
CDR3: CASASGGTGELFF
DNA: TGCGCCAGCGCTAGCGGAGGCACCGGGGAGCTGTTTTTT

size: NA
V: TRBV25-1
J: TRBJ2-1
D: TRBD2
CDR3: CASSGTSGSSEQFF
DNA: TGTGCCAGCAGCGGGACTAGCGGGAGCAGTGAGCAGTTCTTC

size: many
V: TRBV20-1
J: TRBJ2-3
D: NA
CDR3: CSAAVFRGGTDTQYF
DNA: TGCAGTGCTGCCGTTTTCCGGGGTGGCACAGATACGCAGTATTTT

size: few
V: TRBV21-1
J: TRBJ2-3
D: NA
CDR3: CASTPLGRRSTDTQYF
DNA: TGTGCCAGCACCCCCTTGGGGAGGCGTTCCACAGATACGCAGTATTTT

size: NA
V: TRBV5-6
J: TRBJ2-2
D: TRBD2
CDR3: CASSLIGLAGSGELFF
DNA: TGTGCCAGCAGCTTAATAGGTCTAGCGGGCTCCGGGGAGCTGTTTTTT

size: NA
V: TRBV6-1
J: TRBJ2-5
D: TRBD2
CDR3: CASTPSRTRLETQYF
DNA: TGTGCCAGCACTCCTAGTCGGACTAGATTGGAGACCCAGTACTTC

size: NA
V: TRBV4-2
J: TRBJ2-6
D: NA
CDR3: CASSQFLGSGANVLTF
DNA: TGTGCCAGCAGCCAGTTTCTGGGCTCTGGGGCCAACGTCCTGACTTTC

size: many
V: TRBV5-1
J: TRBJ1-1
D: NA
CDR3: CASRETGGTEAFF
DNA: TGCGCCAGCAGGGAGACAGGCGGAACTGAAGCTTTCTTT

size: few
V: TRBV9
J: TRBJ2-7
D: NA
CDR3: CASSGRSGYEQYF
DNA: TGTGCCAGCAGTGGTCGGTCCGGATACGAGCAGTACTTC

size: NA
V: TRBV6-5
J: TRBJ2-5
D: TRBD1
CDR3: CASSSKGQGAETQYF
DNA: TGTGCCAGCAGTTCTAAGGGACAGGGGGCAGAGACCCAGTACTTC

size: NA
V: TRBV2
J: TRBJ2-1
D: NA
CDR3: CASSEERVSYNEQFF
DNA: TGTGCCAGCAGTGAAGAGCGGGTTTCCTACAATGAGCAGTTCTTC

size: once
V: TRBV5-1
J: TRBJ2-7
D: NA
CDR3: CASSLDPGTREPYEQYF
DNA: TGCGCCAGCAGCTTGGATCCCGGGACTCGGGAACCCTACGAGCAGTACTTC

size: NA
V: TRBV6-1
J: TRBJ2-1
D: NA
CDR3: CASGVRLDSYNEQFF
DNA: TGTGCCAGCGGCGTTCGGCTAGACTCCTACAATGAGCAGTTCTTC

size: NA
V: TRBV6-5
J: TRBJ2-1
D: NA
CDR3: CASSYGPGGFNEQFF
DNA: TGTGCCAGCAGTTACGGGCCTGGGGGGTTCAATGAGCAGTTCTTC

size: NA
V: TRBV7-9
J: TRBJ2-3
D: NA
CDR3: CASSPLSTSTDTQYF
DNA: TGTGCCAGCAGCCCCCTCTCCACTAGCACCGATACGCAGTATTTT

size: NA
V: TRBV20-1
J: TRBJ2-7
D: NA
CDR3: CSARLRRGKYF
DNA: TGCAGTGCTAGGCTTCGGAGAGGGAAGTACTTC

size: NA
V: TRBV20-1
J: TRBJ2-1
D: TRBD1
CDR3: CCALLVSGQDYNEQFF
DNA: TGCTGTGCGCTCCTTGTCTCGGGACAGGACTACAATGAGCAGTTCTTC

size: NA
V: TRBV5-1
J: TRBJ2-5
D: NA
CDR3: CASSVGGDQETQYF
DNA: TGCGCCAGCAGCGTTGGAGGGGATCAAGAGACCCAGTACTTC

size: NA
V: TRBV10-3
J: TRBJ2-3
D: NA
CDR3: CAISEPGRDTQYF
DNA: TGTGCCATCAGTGAACCGGGACGAGATACGCAGTATTTT

size: once
V: TRBV29-1
J: TRBJ1-4
D: NA
CDR3: CSALKGSGHPRSEKLFF
DNA: TGCAGCGCCCTGAAGGGGTCGGGACACCCCAGGAGTGAAAAACTGTTTTTT

size: few
V: TRBV12-3/TRBV12-4
J: TRBJ1-2
D: NA
CDR3: CASSAGLYGYTF
DNA: TGTGCCAGCAGCGCAGGACTTTATGGCTACACCTTC

size: few
V: TRBV7-2
J: TRBJ2-1
D: NA
CDR3: CASSLARDEQFF
DNA: TGTGCCAGCAGCTTAGCTAGGGATGAGCAGTTCTTC